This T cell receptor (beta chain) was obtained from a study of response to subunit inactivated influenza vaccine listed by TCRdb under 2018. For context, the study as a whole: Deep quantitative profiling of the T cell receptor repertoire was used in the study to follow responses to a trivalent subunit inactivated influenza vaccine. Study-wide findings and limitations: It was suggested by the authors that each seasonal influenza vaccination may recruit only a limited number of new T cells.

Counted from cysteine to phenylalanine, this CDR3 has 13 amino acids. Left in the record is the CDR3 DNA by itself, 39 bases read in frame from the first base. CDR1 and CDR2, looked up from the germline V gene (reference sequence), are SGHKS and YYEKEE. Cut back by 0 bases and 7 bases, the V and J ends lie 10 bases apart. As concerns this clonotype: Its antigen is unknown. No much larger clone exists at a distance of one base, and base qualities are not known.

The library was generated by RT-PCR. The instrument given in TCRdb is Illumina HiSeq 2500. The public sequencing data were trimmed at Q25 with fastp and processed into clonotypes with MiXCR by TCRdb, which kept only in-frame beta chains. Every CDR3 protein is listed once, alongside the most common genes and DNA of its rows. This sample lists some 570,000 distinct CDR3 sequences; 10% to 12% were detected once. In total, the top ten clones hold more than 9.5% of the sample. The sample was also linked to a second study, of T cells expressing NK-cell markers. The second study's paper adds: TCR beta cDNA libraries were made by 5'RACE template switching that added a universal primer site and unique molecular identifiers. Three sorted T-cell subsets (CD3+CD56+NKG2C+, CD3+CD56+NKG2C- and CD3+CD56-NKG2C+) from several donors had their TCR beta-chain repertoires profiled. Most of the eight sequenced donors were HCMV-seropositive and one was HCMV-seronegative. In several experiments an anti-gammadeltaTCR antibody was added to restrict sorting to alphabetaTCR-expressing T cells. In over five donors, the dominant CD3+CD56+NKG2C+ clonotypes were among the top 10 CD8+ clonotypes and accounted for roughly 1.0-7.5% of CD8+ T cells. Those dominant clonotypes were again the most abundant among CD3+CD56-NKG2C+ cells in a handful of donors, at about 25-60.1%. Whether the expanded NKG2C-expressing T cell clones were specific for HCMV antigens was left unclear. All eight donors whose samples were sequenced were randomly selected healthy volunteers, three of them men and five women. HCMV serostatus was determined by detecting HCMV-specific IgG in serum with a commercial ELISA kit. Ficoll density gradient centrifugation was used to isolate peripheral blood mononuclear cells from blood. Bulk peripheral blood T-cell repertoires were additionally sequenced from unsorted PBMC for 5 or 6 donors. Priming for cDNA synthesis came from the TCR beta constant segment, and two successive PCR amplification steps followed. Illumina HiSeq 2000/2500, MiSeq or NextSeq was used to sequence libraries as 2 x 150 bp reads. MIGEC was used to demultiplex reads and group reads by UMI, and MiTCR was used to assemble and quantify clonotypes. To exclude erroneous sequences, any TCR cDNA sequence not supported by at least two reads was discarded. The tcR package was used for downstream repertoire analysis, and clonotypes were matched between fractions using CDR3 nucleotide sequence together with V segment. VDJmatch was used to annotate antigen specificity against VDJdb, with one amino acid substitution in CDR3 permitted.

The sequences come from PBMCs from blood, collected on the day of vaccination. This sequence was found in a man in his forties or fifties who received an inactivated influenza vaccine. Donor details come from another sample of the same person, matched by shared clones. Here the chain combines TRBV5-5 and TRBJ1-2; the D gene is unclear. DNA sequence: TGTGCCAGCAGCTTGGGCCGGGGTGGTGGCTACACCTTC. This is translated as CASSLGRGGGYTF.